This T cell receptor (beta chain) was sequenced during a study of blood T cell repertoires in COVID-19. At the level of the study: Researchers got acute and convalescent COVID-19 samples from the United States, Italy and Spain. Sample material is recorded as cDNA or gDNA derived from T cells, B-cell-depleted T cells, or PBMCs.

V lost 4 bases and J 5 bases, leaving 10 bases between the germline ends. This CDR3 has 13 amino acids. Germline values: CDR1 SEHNR, CDR2 FQNEAQ (reference sequence). In the original processing: From reference gene primer amplification, estimates of nucleated cell counts were derived. Clones were sequenced by immunoSEQ multiplex PCR, and TCRdb holds only the in-frame ones, with some missing. V and J calls and clone size are those listed in that table; D and trimming were worked out from the DNA. The sample has roughly 34,000 clones; more than 70% are singletons. This chain uses TRBV7-9 with TRBJ2-3; D not certain. The sequencing input was peripheral blood. The source of this sequence is a human donor in a cohort sampled during active COVID-19. CDR3 loop: CASSSQVRDTQYF. CDR3 bases: TGTGCCAGCAGCTCTCAAGTGAGAGATACGCAGTATTTT.